This T cell receptor beta chain was captured by sequencing in a study of cytomegalovirus exposure and HLA in healthy donors. Across the whole study: Membership in the Caucasian-associated ancestry cluster was found for around 81% of 398 genotyped donors. The study, taken as a whole, reports: According to an earlier analysis, most TCR beta V segments yielded productive rearrangements about 90% or about 30% of the time.

The PCR used 60 Vbeta and 13 Jbeta primers. Only in-frame clones appear in the TCRdb table, and some are missing; sequencing was by immunoSEQ multiplex PCR. The table has under 90,000 clones, just over 75% seen once; the top ten hold under 3.5%. This clone was seen more than once but under ten times. Its cognate antigen is unknown. Per germline, CDR1 MNHEY and CDR2 SVGAGI. The junction had 6 bases not matched to a gene; V was cut back by 6 bases and J by 4 bases. There are 14 residues in the CDR3. Sequenced input: PBMCs. The source of this sequence is a man over 45 in good health and CMV-seropositive. The gene calls are TRBV6-5 and TRBJ2-1; 7 bases map to TRBD2. The CDR3 is CASRGLGGYNEQFF. The CDR3 DNA follows: TGTGCCAGCAGAGGCCTGGGAGGGTACAATGAGCAGTTCTTC.